Described below is a single TCR beta chain sequence and its context. Its antigen is unknown. The data belong to a study of beta chain features in type 1 diabetes. Expressed TCRB transcripts were sequenced because the entire RNA isolate underwent reverse transcription. TCRdb keeps only in-frame clones here, not all; method: immunoSEQ multiplex PCR. The table shows around 340,000 clones, with about 19% occurring only once. Findings and caveats of the study: Healthy donors had naive, central memory and Treg TCRB repertoires that appeared less similar than those seen among patients.

Germline V CDR1 and CDR2: SGDLS, YYNGEE. The CDR3 has 14 amino acids. Between the trimmed V and J ends, which lost 4 bases and 3 bases, there was a span of 11 bases. Heparinised blood was drawn once per donor, averaging around 120 mL. Each of the CD4+ naive, central memory, regulatory and stem cell-like memory populations was sorted via CD45RO/CCR7/CD25/CD127/CD95/CD27. Sorted populations all exceeded 95% purity. This TCR came from a woman aged 18-35 years in good health. The chain combines TRBV9 with TRBJ1-5; tentative D call: TRBD1 (5 bases). The sequenced sample was naive CD4+ T cells from blood. The CDR3 region has the DNA TGTGCCAGCAGCTTAGACAGTGACAATCAGCCCCAGCATTTT. Amino acid sequence: CASSLDSDNQPQHF.